The sample holds one count of the clone carrying this T cell receptor beta chain. Germline V gives CDR1 SGHTA, CDR2 FQGNSA. This CDR3 is 17 amino acids long. Trimming removed 5 bases from V and 6 bases from J, with 23 bases in between. Original analysis: Reference gene primers were amplified, and this amplification served to estimate nucleated cell counts. Data came from immunoSEQ multiplex PCR; TCRdb stores just in-frame clones and leaves some out. D and trimming come from the DNA, and the V and J calls and clone size come from that table. The sample contains 75,000 to 100,000 clones, 75% to 90% of which appear only once. This record comes from a study of blood T cell repertoires in COVID-19. Across the study: Whether acute or convalescent, the COVID-19 samples came from the United States, Italy and Spain. T cells, B-cell-depleted T cells, or PBMCs provided the cDNA or gDNA that served as material.

The specimen was peripheral blood. The receptor's source is a human donor in a cohort sampled during active COVID-19. The V call is TRBV7-2, the J call TRBJ2-1; tentatively, D is TRBD1 (6 bases). The CDR3 sequence is CASSLRWMSGAGNEQFF. The CDR3 DNA reads TGTGCCAGCAGCCTAAGATGGATGTCAGGGGCTGGCAATGAGCAGTTCTTC.